This T cell receptor beta chain emerged from a study of T cell responses to AZD1222 COVID-19 vaccine. TCRdb keeps only in-frame clones here, not all; method: immunoSEQ multiplex PCR. The sample has under 150,000 clones, approximately 86% seen once; the top ten hold 2.4%. The sequence derives from an adult in good health. Material: peripheral blood, obtained on day 0 of AZD1222 vaccination.

The CDR3 reads CASSIVPGLAGGHSYEQYF. In nucleotides, the CDR3 is TGTGCCAGTAGTATAGTGCCCGGACTAGCGGGAGGCCACTCCTACGAGCAGTACTTC. This chain joins TRBV19 and TRBJ2-7; 14 nucleotides align to TRBD2. The germline CDR1 and CDR2 sequences are LNHDA and SQIVND (reference sequence). V dropped 1 base and J dropped 0; count of bases not matched to a gene: 8. This CDR3 has 19 amino acids.